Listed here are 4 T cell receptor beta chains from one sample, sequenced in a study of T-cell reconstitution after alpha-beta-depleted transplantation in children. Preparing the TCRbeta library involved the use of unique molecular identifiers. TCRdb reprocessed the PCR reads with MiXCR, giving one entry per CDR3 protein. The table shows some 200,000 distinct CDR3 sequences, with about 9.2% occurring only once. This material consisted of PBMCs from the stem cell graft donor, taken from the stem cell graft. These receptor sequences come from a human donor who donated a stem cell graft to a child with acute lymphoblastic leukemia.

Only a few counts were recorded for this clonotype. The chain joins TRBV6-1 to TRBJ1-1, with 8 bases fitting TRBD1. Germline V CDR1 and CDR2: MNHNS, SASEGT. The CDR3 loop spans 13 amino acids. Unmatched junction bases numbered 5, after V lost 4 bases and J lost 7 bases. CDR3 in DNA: TGTGCCAGCAGTGTAGGGACAGGCTATGAAGCTTTCTTT. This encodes CASSVGTGYEAFF.

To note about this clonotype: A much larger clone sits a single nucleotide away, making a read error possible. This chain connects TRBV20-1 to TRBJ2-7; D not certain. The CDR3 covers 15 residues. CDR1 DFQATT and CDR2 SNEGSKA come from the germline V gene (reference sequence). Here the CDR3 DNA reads TGCAGTGCTAGAGACGGAACTACTACCGTCTACGAGCGGTACTTC. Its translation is CSARDGTTTVYERYF.

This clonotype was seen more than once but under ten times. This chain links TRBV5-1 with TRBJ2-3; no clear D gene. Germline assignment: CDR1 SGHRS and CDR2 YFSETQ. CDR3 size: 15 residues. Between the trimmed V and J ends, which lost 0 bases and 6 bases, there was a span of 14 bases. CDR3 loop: CASSLGTAVLDTQYF. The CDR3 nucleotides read TGCGCCAGCAGCTTGGGGACCGCTGTGCTGGATACGCAGTATTTT.

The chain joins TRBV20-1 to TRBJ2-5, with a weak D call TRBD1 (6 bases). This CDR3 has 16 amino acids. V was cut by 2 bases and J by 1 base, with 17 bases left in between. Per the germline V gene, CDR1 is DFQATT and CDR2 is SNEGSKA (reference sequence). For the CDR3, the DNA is TGCAGTGCTAGATTGGGGCAGGCAGGGGTCCAAGAGACCCAGTACTTC. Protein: CSARLGQAGVQETQYF.